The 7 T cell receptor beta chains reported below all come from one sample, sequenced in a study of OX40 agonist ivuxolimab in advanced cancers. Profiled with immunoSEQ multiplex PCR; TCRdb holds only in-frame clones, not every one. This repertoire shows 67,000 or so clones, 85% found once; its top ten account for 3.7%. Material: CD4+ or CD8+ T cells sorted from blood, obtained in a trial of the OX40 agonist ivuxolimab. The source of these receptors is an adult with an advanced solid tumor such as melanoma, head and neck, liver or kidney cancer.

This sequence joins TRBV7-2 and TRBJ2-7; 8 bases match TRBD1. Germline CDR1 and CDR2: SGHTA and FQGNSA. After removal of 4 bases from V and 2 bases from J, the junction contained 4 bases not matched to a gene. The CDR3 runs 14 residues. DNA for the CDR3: TGTGCCAGCAGCTCCGGACAGGGTACCTACGAGCAGTACTTC. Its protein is CASSSGQGTYEQYF.

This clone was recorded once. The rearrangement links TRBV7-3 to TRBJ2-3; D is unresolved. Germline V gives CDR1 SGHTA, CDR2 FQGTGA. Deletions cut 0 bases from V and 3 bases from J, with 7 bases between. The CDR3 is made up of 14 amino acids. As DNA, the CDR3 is TGTGCCAGCAGCTTAACGGTACAGACAGATACGCAGTATTTT. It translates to CASSLTVQTDTQYF.

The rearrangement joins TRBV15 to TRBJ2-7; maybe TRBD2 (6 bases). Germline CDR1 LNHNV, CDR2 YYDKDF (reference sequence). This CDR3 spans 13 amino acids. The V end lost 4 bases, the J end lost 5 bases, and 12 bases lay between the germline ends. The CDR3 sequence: CATSKAGTHEQYF. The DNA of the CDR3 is TGTGCCACCAGCAAAGCGGGTACCCACGAGCAGTACTTC.

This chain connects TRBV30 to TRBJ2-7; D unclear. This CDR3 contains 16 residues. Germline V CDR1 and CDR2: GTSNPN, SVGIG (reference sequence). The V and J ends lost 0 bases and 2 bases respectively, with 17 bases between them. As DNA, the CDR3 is TGTGCCTGGAGTGTAAAGGCTGGGAAGGTCGCCTACGAGCAGTACTTC. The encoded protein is CAWSVKAGKVAYEQYF.

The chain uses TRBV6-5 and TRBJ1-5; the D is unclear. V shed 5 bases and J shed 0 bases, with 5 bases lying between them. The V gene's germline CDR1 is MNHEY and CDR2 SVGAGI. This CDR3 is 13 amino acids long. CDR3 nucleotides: TGTGCCAGCAGTGGCAGTAGCAATCAGCCCCAGCATTTT. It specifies CASSGSSNQPQHF.

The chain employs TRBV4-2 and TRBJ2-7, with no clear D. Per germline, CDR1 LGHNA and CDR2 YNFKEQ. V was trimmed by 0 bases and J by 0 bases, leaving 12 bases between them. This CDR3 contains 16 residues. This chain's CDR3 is CASSQERQIFSYEQYF. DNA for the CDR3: TGTGCCAGCAGCCAAGAACGGCAGATATTCTCCTACGAGCAGTACTTC.

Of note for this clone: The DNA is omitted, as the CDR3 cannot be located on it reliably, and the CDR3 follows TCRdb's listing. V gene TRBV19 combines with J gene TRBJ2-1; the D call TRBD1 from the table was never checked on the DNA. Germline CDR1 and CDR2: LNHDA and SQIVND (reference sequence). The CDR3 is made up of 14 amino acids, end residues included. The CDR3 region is CASSFGQGSNEQFF.